This TCR beta chain was recorded in a study of blood T cells in healthy people across ages. V was cut by 7 bases and J by 6 bases, with 13 bases left in between. The germline CDR1 and CDR2 sequences are MNHNS and SASEGT. The CDR3 covers 12 residues. Extractions gave at least 5.5 micrograms of total RNA per sample. Then a second PCR, running about 6 to 11 cycles, was carried out with a sample-barcoded 5' primer and a J-beta primer mix. A template-switch adaptor that had 12 random nucleotides put a tag on each cDNA molecule. In TCRdb, the 5' RACE reads were re-called with MiXCR into one record per CDR3 protein. In the table there are 890,000 or so distinct CDR3 sequences, around two thirds of which are singletons.

V and J are TRBV6-1 and TRBJ2-7; D might be TRBD2 (7 bases). The source of this sequence is a young man in good health. The sequenced sample was blood. The CDR3: CASTRGAPEQYF. The CDR3 DNA follows: TGTGCCAGCACACGGGGGGCCCCCGAGCAGTACTTC.